This T cell receptor (beta chain) was recovered during a study of CD8 T cells in ankylosing spondylitis. Ten or more counts support this clonotype. What it binds is unknown. TCRdb itself ran the 5' RACE reads through MiXCR, one entry per CDR3 protein. The sample carries some 130,000 distinct CDR3 sequences, roughly 6.6% recorded once. Per the germline V gene, CDR1 is SGHRS and CDR2 is YFSETQ. V was pared by 0 bases and J by 3 bases, with 12 bases between. The CDR3 extends over 15 amino acids. Whole-study findings and limits: Blood from ankylosing spondylitis patients appeared to carry a characteristic roughly eight-variant TCR beta motif.

The clonotype comes from a female donor with ankylosing spondylitis or in good health (not recorded which). The gene calls are TRBV5-1 and TRBJ1-2; no definite D call. The specimen sequenced was blood, either unsorted or a sorted T cell fraction (not recorded which). CDR3 DNA: TGCGCCAGCAGCTTGGTTCCGGGTACGGACTATGGCTACACCTTC. Amino acid sequence: CASSLVPGTDYGYTF. Variable domain in full (rest from reference TRBV5-1 and TRBJ1-2): KAGVTQTPRYLIKTRGQQVTLSCSPISGHRSVSWYQQTPGQGLQFLFEYFSETQRNKGNFPGRFSGRQFSNSRSEMNVSTLELGDSALYLCASSLVPGTDYGYTFGSGTRLTVV.